Described below is a single T cell receptor beta chain sequence and its context. Self-reported history from a screening survey and questionnaire set each donor's cohort. Germline lookup yields CDR1 MNHEY and CDR2 SMNVEV (reference sequence). The CDR3 spans 18 residues. V was shortened by 5 bases and J by 4 bases, with 21 bases between the two germline ends. The sample is drawn from a study of blood T cell repertoires in COVID-19. The overall study: Whether acute or convalescent, the COVID-19 samples came from the United States, Italy and Spain. In each case, the material was cDNA or gDNA derived from T cells, B-cell-depleted T cells, or PBMCs.

As processed by the authors: From reference gene primer amplification, estimates of nucleated cell counts were derived. Some clones are missing from TCRdb's copy, which holds only in-frame ones; the method was immunoSEQ multiplex PCR. D and trimming come from the DNA, and the V and J calls and clone size come from that table. Among roughly 190,000 clones listed, around 82% were seen once. This receptor was taken from a woman between 50 and 59 years old with acute COVID-19. Sequenced sample: PBMCs or T cells enriched from blood (not recorded which). The V and J genes are TRBV27 and TRBJ1-6, with D hard to call. This CDR3 reads CASSPFPFSPSYNSPLHF. CDR3 DNA: TGTGCCAGCAGTCCTTTCCCCTTTTCCCCCTCTTATAATTCACCCCTCCACTTT.